This T cell receptor (beta chain) was recorded in a study of primary melanoma T cells and metastatic recurrence. Libraries were prepared by immunoSEQ multiplex PCR; TCRdb keeps only in-frame clonotypes and omits some of them. The sample has several thousand clones; around 80% are singletons. The germline V gene has CDR1 MNHGY and CDR2 SAAAGT. CDR3 length: 14 residues. Trimming removed 7 bases at V and 7 bases at J, with 16 bases between. This clone was recorded a few times. This clonotype originated in a human donor with melanoma. The sample taken for sequencing was melanoma tumor tissue. The rearrangement uses TRBV6-8 and TRBJ1-4; D is uncertain. The CDR3 loop is CASNDPSGGEKLFF. The DNA for the CDR3 is TGTGCCAGCAACGACCCGTCAGGAGGTGAAAAACTGTTTTTT.